One sample yielded the 13 T cell receptor beta chains listed below, sequenced in a study of T cell changes during pregnancy in multiple sclerosis. Libraries were prepared by immunoSEQ multiplex PCR; TCRdb keeps only in-frame clonotypes and omits some of them. Of some 70,000 clones listed, roughly 90% are singletons. The specimen was peripheral blood, collected after pregnancy. These receptors were collected from a female donor in good health, enrolled as a control in a pregnancy study.

The chain uses TRBV27 and TRBJ2-1, with D perhaps matching TRBD1 (5 bases). V shed 2 bases and J shed 1 base, with 6 bases lying between them. CDR3 length: 14 amino acids. Germline V gene data show CDR1 as MNHEY and CDR2 as SMNVEV (reference sequence). CDR3: CASSLRGSYNEQFF. CDR3 coding DNA: TGTGCCAGCAGTTTAAGGGGTTCCTACAATGAGCAGTTCTTC.

The chain couples TRBV4-1 to TRBJ2-7; tentative D call: TRBD2 (7 bases). There are 12 residues in the CDR3. Germline V CDR1 and CDR2: MGHRA, YSYEKL. Between the trimmed V and J ends, which lost 4 bases and 10 bases, there was a span of 14 bases. Written as DNA, the CDR3 is TGCGCCAGCAGCCCCGCCGGGGGGCTTCAGTACTTC. Its translation is CASSPAGGLQYF.

The CDR3 is CSVSPRGGSYGYTF. CDR3 bases: TGCAGCGTTAGTCCCCGAGGGGGCAGTTATGGCTACACCTTC. The chain employs TRBV29-1 and TRBJ1-2; 7 nucleotides agree with TRBD1. This CDR3 is 14 amino acids long. The germline gives CDR1 SQVTM, CDR2 ANQGSEA. V lost 5 bases and J lost 5; bases outside the gene matches: 11.

The chain uses TRBV6-4 and TRBJ2-1, with TRBD1 matching over 9 bases. Looked up from germline, CDR1 is MRHNA and CDR2 is SNTAGT. The V segment lost 4 bases and the J segment 5 bases; nucleotides outside the gene matches: 6. This CDR3 spans 15 amino acids. CDR3 DNA sequence: TGTGCCAGCAGTGTTGGGACAGGGTCCCACAATGAGCAGTTCTTC. Encoded protein: CASSVGTGSHNEQFF.

V usage is TRBV7-9 and J usage is TRBJ1-2, with 8 bases fitting TRBD1. The V and J ends lost 4 bases and 4 bases, in that order; junction bases with no gene match: 5. CDR1 and CDR2 from the germline V gene are SEHNR and FQNEAQ (reference sequence). CDR3 length: 14 amino acids. The CDR3 protein is CASSYQGAGYGYTF. The DNA of the CDR3 is TGTGCCAGCAGCTATCAGGGGGCTGGCTATGGCTACACCTTC.

The genes are TRBV7-3 and TRBJ1-1; TRBD1 might be the D (6 bases). Looked up from germline, CDR1 is SGHTA and CDR2 is FQGTGA. V gave up 4 bases and J gave up 1 base, with 16 bases separating them. The CDR3 loop spans 16 amino acids. This CDR3 is CASSSPGQGRNTEAFF. The CDR3 nucleotides are TGTGCCAGCAGCTCCCCGGGACAAGGTCGGAACACTGAAGCTTTCTTT.

The chain combines TRBV4-3 with TRBJ2-2, with D uncertain. CDR3 length: 13 residues. The V and J ends lost 1 base and 7 bases respectively, with 7 bases between them. Germline V gene lookup returns CDR1 LGHNA and CDR2 YSLEER. CDR3 amino acids: CASSQVFVGELFF. CDR3 bases: TGCGCCAGCAGCCAAGTTTTCGTCGGGGAGCTGTTTTTT.

The chain is built from TRBV9 and TRBJ2-1, with D perhaps TRBD1 (5 bases). The CDR3 has 13 amino acids. The V gene's germline CDR1 is SGDLS and CDR2 YYNGEE. V lost 0 bases and J lost 10, with 11 bases in between. In DNA form, the CDR3 reads TGTGCCAGCAGCGTAGAGTGGGGCGAGGAGCAGTTCTTC. Amino acids: CASSVEWGEEQFF.

V and J are TRBV6-6 and TRBJ1-1, with D possibly TRBD1 on 6 matching bases. Deletions cut 2 bases from V and 3 bases from J, with 10 bases between. Germline values: CDR1 MNHNY, CDR2 SVGAGI (reference sequence). The CDR3 is 14 amino acids. The CDR3 reads CASSYQGPYTEAFF. The CDR3 nucleotides are TGTGCCAGCAGTTACCAGGGGCCATACACTGAAGCTTTCTTT.

V usage is TRBV11-2 and J usage is TRBJ2-4; D perhaps matches TRBD2 (6 bases). The CDR3 is 15 residues long. Germline V gene lookup returns CDR1 SGHAT and CDR2 FQNNGV. The V end was cut by 0 bases, the J end by 8 bases, with 14 bases between. CDR3 loop: CASSLDVIAEDIQYF. The CDR3 region has the DNA TGTGCCAGCAGCTTAGATGTGATAGCGGAGGACATTCAGTACTTC.

The chain couples TRBV29-1 to TRBJ2-7; 15 bases map to TRBD2. With V trimmed by 6 bases and J by 1 base, 7 bases remained unmatched. CDR1 and CDR2 from the germline V gene are SQVTM and ANQGSEA. The CDR3 is 16 amino acids. The CDR3 sequence is CSVEGLAGGPSYEQYF. The CDR3 coding sequence is TGCAGCGTAGAGGGACTAGCGGGAGGCCCTTCCTACGAGCAGTACTTC.

V usage is TRBV9 and J usage is TRBJ2-7; D is perhaps TRBD1 (5 bases). Trimming removed 2 bases from V and 4 bases from J, with 16 bases in between. There are 15 residues in the CDR3. CDR1 SGDLS and CDR2 YYNGEE come from the germline V gene. CDR3 sequence: CASSVRAENPYEQYF. The CDR3 DNA reads TGTGCCAGCAGCGTCAGGGCCGAGAATCCATACGAGCAGTACTTC.

This rearrangement joins TRBV28 to TRBJ1-2; weak D call: TRBD1 (5 bases). Germline V gene data show CDR1 as MDHEN and CDR2 as SYDVKM. The CDR3 length is 16 residues. Trimming took off 7 bases at V and 4 bases at J, with 22 bases between the two ends. The CDR3 DNA is TGTGCCAGCACCCTCCCCGGGGCCACCGGGGGCTATGGCTACACCTTC. Translated: CASTLPGATGGYGYTF.